These T cell receptor beta chains were read from a single sample in a study of spatial heterogeneity in lung cancer. TCRdb itself ran the 5' RACE reads through MiXCR, one entry per CDR3 protein. The table shows approximately 15,000 distinct CDR3 sequences, with about 4.4% occurring only once. The sample consisted of lung tumor tissue, taken at surgery. These receptors came from a female donor with early-stage non-small cell lung cancer. Both conserved end residues are part of each CDR3. The order of the fields is J gene, D gene, CDR3 length, V gene, CDR3 protein. The D gene is left open where the match is weak.

j_gene: TRBJ2-1
d_gene: TRBD2
len: 17
v_gene: TRBV12-3/TRBV12-4
CDR3aa: CASRSRPLAGDYNEQFF

j_gene: TRBJ2-1
d_gene: TRBD2
len: 18
v_gene: TRBV5-1
CDR3aa: CASSLADASGGNRNEQFF

j_gene: TRBJ2-5
d_gene: TRBD1
len: 15
v_gene: TRBV10-3
CDR3aa: CAISDLTGGGETQYF

j_gene: TRBJ2-3
d_gene: NA
len: 13
v_gene: TRBV3-1
CDR3aa: CASSRPPTDTQYF

j_gene: TRBJ2-1
d_gene: NA
len: 15
v_gene: TRBV7-6
CDR3aa: CASSLAGVPPHEQFF

j_gene: TRBJ2-2
d_gene: NA
len: 14
v_gene: TRBV6-5
CDR3aa: CASGEGQNTGELFF

j_gene: TRBJ2-5
d_gene: NA
len: 14
v_gene: TRBV5-6
CDR3aa: CASSLRAFQETQYF

j_gene: TRBJ1-1
d_gene: NA
len: 13
v_gene: TRBV20-1
CDR3aa: CSASSDSNTEAFF

j_gene: TRBJ2-1
d_gene: NA
len: 13
v_gene: TRBV7-2
CDR3aa: CASSLSLNSQQFF

j_gene: TRBJ2-3
d_gene: TRBD2
len: 14
v_gene: TRBV20-1
CDR3aa: CSAELAGGRDTQYF

j_gene: TRBJ2-7
d_gene: TRBD1
len: 15
v_gene: TRBV13
CDR3aa: CASSPKDRGLYEQYF

j_gene: TRBJ2-3
d_gene: NA
len: 14
v_gene: TRBV5-1
CDR3aa: CASSFSGDTDTQYF

j_gene: TRBJ1-5
d_gene: NA
len: 13
v_gene: TRBV5-4
CDR3aa: CASSSGPLQPQHF